The rows below give T cell receptor beta chains drawn from one sample of a study of T cells after posttransplantation cyclophosphamide. The table came from immunoSEQ multiplex PCR; TCRdb's copy has only in-frame clones and leaves some out. The table records about 42,000 clones, less than 95% of them present only once. Material: PBMCs, obtained around 63 days after allogeneic stem cell transplant with posttransplant cyclophosphamide. The receptors were gathered from a male patient aged 60-69 years who received an allogeneic stem cell transplant from a related donor and was CMV-positive. The T cells may partly be graft donor cells. The CDR3 runs from the conserved cysteine through the conserved F or W. The D gene is left open where the match is weak. Only part of the rows carry a size: once, few, many, or a class if the clone is expanded.

clone_size	v_call	d_call	j_call	cdr3_nt	cdr3_aa
.	TRBV6-1	.	TRBJ1-2	TGTGCCAGCAGTGAAGGCCAGGAAATGAACTATGGCTACACCTTC	CASSEGQEMNYGYTF
.	TRBV4-1	.	TRBJ1-1	TGCGCCAGCAGCCAAGGAGGGATCACTGAAGCTTTCTTT	CASSQGGITEAFF
.	TRBV18	TRBD2	TRBJ2-1	TGTGCCAGCTCCTTACAATCGACAGCGGGAAACTACAATGAGCAGTTCTTC	CASSLQSTAGNYNEQFF
.	TRBV27	TRBD2	TRBJ2-5	TGTGCCAGCCGAAACGGACTAGCGGTAAAGACCCAGTACTTC	CASRNGLAVKTQYF
once	TRBV6-6	.	TRBJ2-1	TGTGCCAGCAGTCTGGGACAATTATACAATGAGCAGTTCTTC	CASSLGQLYNEQFF
.	TRBV11-2	.	TRBJ2-5	TGTGCCAGCAGCCCCAGGGGGGCCATGGAGACCCAGTACTTC	CASSPRGAMETQYF
.	TRBV7-9	.	TRBJ1-1	TGTGCCAGCGAGGGTAGTGGCACTGAAGCTTTCTTT	CASEGSGTEAFF
.	TRBV10-2	.	TRBJ1-6	TGCGCCAGCAGTGAGTCCGACACTTCACCCCTCCACTTT	CASSESDTSPLHF
.	TRBV14	.	TRBJ2-1	TGTGCCAGCAACCTCGACAGCTACAATGAGCAGTTCTTC	CASNLDSYNEQFF
once	TRBV5-6	.	TRBJ2-1	TGTGCCAGCACAAGGGAGACCTACAATGAGCAGTTCTTC	CASTRETYNEQFF
.	TRBV5-1	TRBD2	TRBJ2-1	TGCGCCAGCAGCCTGGGACTAGCGGGGGCCGTATACAATGAGCAGTTCTTC	CASSLGLAGAVYNEQFF
.	TRBV9	TRBD1	TRBJ2-2	TGTGCCAGCAGCGTAGTAGGACAGGGAATAAGTGCCGGGGAGCTGTTTTTT	CASSVVGQGISAGELFF
.	TRBV9	.	TRBJ1-3	TGTGCCAGCAGCCAGGGACATATATTCTCTGGAAACACCATATATTTT	CASSQGHIFSGNTIYF
.	TRBV6-5	TRBD1	TRBJ2-7	TGTGCCAGCAGTAGACAGGGCTACGAGCAGTACTTC	CASSRQGYEQYF
.	TRBV6-5	.	TRBJ2-1	TGTGCCAGCAGTTTATTCAGGACAGCCTACAATGAGCAGTTCTTC	CASSLFRTAYNEQFF
.	TRBV27	TRBD1	TRBJ1-1	TGTGCCAGCAGTGTTGGGACAGGCCCCTCGGTCACTGAAGCTTTCTTT	CASSVGTGPSVTEAFF
once	TRBV7-9	TRBD1	TRBJ2-5	TGTGCCAGCAGCTTACGACAGGGGGCGCTTTGGGAGCAGTACTTC	CASSLRQGALWEQYF
.	TRBV5-6	.	TRBJ1-2	TGTGCCAGCAGTCAGATCGGGGTGGGTGGCTACACCTTC	CASSQIGVGGYTF
.	TRBV5-4	TRBD1	TRBJ2-1	TGTGCCTCAGGGTGGGACAGCTCCTACAATGAGCAGTTCTTC	CASGWDSSYNEQFF
.	TRBV2	.	TRBJ2-2	TGTGCCAGCAGCCTAGGGCGGCAGGGCCTCAACACCGGGGAGCTGTTTTTT	CASSLGRQGLNTGELFF
.	TRBV2	.	TRBJ2-1	TGTGCCAGCAGTGACGGTAGAGGGGGTCCCAGCTCCTACAATGAGCAGTTCTTC	CASSDGRGGPSSYNEQFF
.	TRBV19	.	TRBJ2-2	TGTGCCAGTAGCCGCCGGCCTAGCGTTTCGAACACCGGGGAGCTGTTTTTT	CASSRRPSVSNTGELFF
.	TRBV27	TRBD2	TRBJ2-2	TGTGCCAGCAGTCCCCCCCATACTAGCGGGGGGCCCGACACCGGGGAGCTGTTTTTT	CASSPPHTSGGPDTGELFF
.	TRBV7-9	TRBD2	TRBJ2-3	TGTGCCAGCAGCGAACCGACTAGCGGGGGGGCAGATACGCAGTATTTT	CASSEPTSGGADTQYF
.	TRBV20-1	.	TRBJ2-7	TGCAGTGCTAGAAATCCATACGAGCAGTACTTC	CSARNPYEQYF
.	TRBV9	.	TRBJ2-3	TGTGCCAGCAGCGCCCCCGGAGGCTTCACCAGCACAGATACGCAGTATTTT	CASSAPGGFTSTDTQYF
.	TRBV12-5	TRBD2	TRBJ2-2	TGTGCTAGTGGTTTACGCCCCTTGAGCTTATCACGACTAGCGGGGGGTCCGAACACCGGGGAGCTGTTTTTT	CASGLRPLSLSRLAGGPNTGELFF
.	TRBV25-1	.	TRBJ1-1	TGTGCCAGCAGTGAATTGGAGGAATACGAAGCTTTCTTT	CASSELEEYEAFF
.	TRBV6-5	.	TRBJ1-2	TGTGCCAGCCACGTCGGGGGTACCACTAACTATGGCTACACCTTC	CASHVGGTTNYGYTF
.	TRBV5-1	TRBD2	TRBJ2-6	TGCGCCAGCAGCATAACCGGGGGGAACTCTGGGGCCAACGTCCTGACTTTC	CASSITGGNSGANVLTF
.	TRBV7-9	.	TRBJ1-1	TGTGCCAGCAGCTTAGACAGTTCGAACACTGAAGCTTTCTTT	CASSLDSSNTEAFF
.	TRBV29-1	.	TRBJ2-7	TGCAGCGTTCTACAGTACGAGCAGTACTTC	CSVLQYEQYF
.	TRBV6-1	TRBD1	TRBJ1-4	TGTGCCAGCAGTGACCCTGGACAGGGGGCGCCTAAAAAACTGTTTTTT	CASSDPGQGAPKKLFF
.	TRBV11-3	.	TRBJ1-4	TGTGCCAGCAGCTTAATTAGTGCCGCAACTAATGAAAAACTGTTTTTT	CASSLISAATNEKLFF
.	TRBV19	.	TRBJ2-7	TGTGCCAGTAGTACGTCGTGGGACTCCGGGGAGCAGTACTTC	CASSTSWDSGEQYF
once	TRBV7-9	.	TRBJ1-4	TGTGCCAGCAGCTTAAAAGGAGGGGTCGCGACTTTTAAGAATGAAAAACTGTTTTTT	CASSLKGGVATFKNEKLFF
.	TRBV7-2	.	TRBJ2-7	TGTGCCAGCAGCACCAGGGATCCCTCCTACGAGCAGTACTTC	CASSTRDPSYEQYF
.	TRBV11-3	TRBD1	TRBJ2-1	TGTGCCAGCAGCCACAGGGGTATGAATGAGCAGTTCTTC	CASSHRGMNEQFF
.	TRBV5-1	.	TRBJ2-5	TGCGCCAGCAGCCCGCCTCGGGGGCAAGAGACCCAGTACTTC	CASSPPRGQETQYF
.	TRBV5-1	TRBD2	TRBJ2-1	TGCGCCAGCAGCTGGACTAGCGGGGGTTACAATGAGCAGTTCTTC	CASSWTSGGYNEQFF
.	TRBV18	TRBD2	TRBJ2-7	TGTGCCAGCTCACCAGCCGGGACTAGCGGGTGGCGGGAGCAGTACTTC	CASSPAGTSGWREQYF
.	TRBV29-1	TRBD1	TRBJ1-2	TGCAGCGCCGCCCGGGACAGGGGGCGTGGCTACACCTTC	CSAARDRGRGYTF
.	TRBV7-9	TRBD1	TRBJ1-2	TGTGCCAGCAGCTTGGACAGGAATGGCTACACCTTC	CASSLDRNGYTF
.	TRBV11-2	TRBD1	TRBJ1-6	TGTGCCAGCACCCCCACAGGGGGTAGTTCACCCCTCCACTTT	CASTPTGGSSPLHF
.	TRBV4-1	.	TRBJ1-5	TGCGCCAGCAGCCAAGAGGGCAGGGTCAATCAGCCCCAGCATTTT	CASSQEGRVNQPQHF
.	TRBV2	.	TRBJ2-1	TGTGCCAGCACTCCTAGTATACGCTACAATGAGCAGTTCTTC	CASTPSIRYNEQFF
.	TRBV29-1	.	TRBJ2-7	TGCAGCGTTGAAGAGGGTCGCGGAAGACTCTACGAGCAGTACTTC	CSVEEGRGRLYEQYF
once	TRBV5-8	TRBD1	TRBJ1-5	TGTGCCAGCAGCGACCGGGACAGGTGGTGGACCCAGCATTTT	CASSDRDRWWTQHF
.	TRBV6-6	.	TRBJ1-3	TGTGCCAGCAGCGAGAATTTAGTCTCTGGAAACACCATATATTTT	CASSENLVSGNTIYF
few	TRBV4-1	TRBD1	TRBJ1-4	TGCGCCAGCAGCCAAGGATTGATGGGACAGCTTAATGAAAAACTGTTTTTT	CASSQGLMGQLNEKLFF
few	TRBV5-6	TRBD1	TRBJ1-3	TGTGCCAGCAGCTCGATTCAGGGGGATTCTGGAAACACCATATATTTT	CASSSIQGDSGNTIYF
.	TRBV2	TRBD1	TRBJ1-3	TGTGCCAGCAGTGAAGGAAGGGGGACAGCCTCTGGAAACACCATATATTTT	CASSEGRGTASGNTIYF
.	TRBV28	TRBD1	TRBJ1-3	TGTGCCAGCAGCCCTAGACAGGGCTTCTCTGGAAACACCATATATTTT	CASSPRQGFSGNTIYF
.	TRBV4-1	.	TRBJ2-4	TGCGCCAGCAGCCAAGATGGACAGTCTAGCATTCAGTACTTC	CASSQDGQSSIQYF
few	TRBV5-4	TRBD1	TRBJ1-1	TGTGCCAGCAGCCGGGACAGTCTGAGCGTGGAAGCTTTCTTT	CASSRDSLSVEAFF